A single sample is the source of the 21 T cell receptor beta chains below, sequenced in a study of blood T cell repertoires in COVID-19. TCRdb keeps only in-frame clones here, not all; method: immunoSEQ multiplex PCR. The sample records 310,000 or so clones, around 90% being singletons. Sample: PBMCs or T cells enriched from blood (not recorded which). These receptors all stem from a young woman with acute COVID-19.

V is TRBV9 and J is TRBJ2-3; TRBD2 agrees at 9 bases. V shed 0 bases and J 2 bases; nucleotides not matched to a gene: 10. This CDR3 has 18 residues. Per germline, CDR1 SGDLS and CDR2 YYNGEE. The CDR3 nucleotides read TGTGCCAGCAGCGTAGAGGCTAGCGGGGACGCCACCACAGATACGCAGTATTTT. As protein: CASSVEASGDATTDTQYF.

This rearrangement joins TRBV18 to TRBJ1-6, with 7 bases that match TRBD1. This CDR3 has 15 residues. J lost 9 bases, V lost 5 bases, and 10 bases had no gene match. The V gene's germline CDR1 is KGHSH and CDR2 LQKENI. The CDR3 coding sequence is TGTGCCAGCTCATCAAGACAGGGCGAGTCTTCACCCCTCCACTTT. Translation gives CASSSRQGESSPLHF. The full variable domain, rest sourced from reference TRBV18 and TRBJ1-6, is NAGVMQNPRHLVRRRGQEARLRCSPMKGHSHVYWYRQLPEEGLKFMVYLQKENIIDESGMPKERFSAEFPKEGPSILRIQQVVRGDSAAYFCASSSRQGESSPLHFGNGTRLTVT.

The chain links TRBV7-2 to TRBJ2-7, with 8 positions matching TRBD2. The CDR3 runs to 17 residues. J gave up 0 bases and V 1 base, and 8 bases lay outside the gene matches. Germline CDR1 is SGHTA and CDR2 is FQGNSA. CDR3 residues: CASSLGASGHSSYEQYF. The DNA of the CDR3 is TGTGCCAGCAGCTTAGGGGCTAGCGGGCACAGCTCCTACGAGCAGTACTTC.

The chain uses TRBV7-9 and TRBJ1-6; possible D gene TRBD1, 5 bases. Trimming took off 5 bases at V and 8 bases at J, with 13 bases between the two ends. The CDR3 runs to 14 residues. The V gene's germline CDR1 is SEHNR and CDR2 FQNEAQ (reference sequence). The CDR3 spells CASSLSGGDSPLHF. DNA for the CDR3: TGTGCCAGCAGCCTCAGCGGGGGTGATTCACCCCTCCACTTT.

V gene TRBV15 combines with J gene TRBJ1-2; 7 nucleotides line up with TRBD1. The germline V gene encodes CDR1 LNHNV and CDR2 YYDKDF (reference sequence). The CDR3 has 15 residues. The J segment lost 5 bases and the V segment lost 2 bases, leaving 8 bases of the junction unmatched. CDR3 nucleotide sequence: TGTGCCACCAGCAGACTTGGGACAGCCAGTTATGGCTACACCTTC. It translates to CATSRLGTASYGYTF.

This chain uses TRBV27 with TRBJ1-6; D gene unclear. Trimming pared 2 bases from V and 0 bases from J, leaving 14 bases between. This CDR3 comprises 18 residues. Germline V gives CDR1 MNHEY, CDR2 SMNVEV (reference sequence). The CDR3 reads CASSLHSGFSSYNSPLHF. CDR3 in DNA: TGTGCCAGCAGTTTACACAGCGGATTCAGCTCCTATAATTCACCCCTCCACTTT.

The chain links TRBV11-1 to TRBJ1-1; D is undetermined. Trimming left V 9 bases short and J 2 bases short, with 22 bases between. This CDR3 is built from 16 residues. CDR1 is SGHAT, CDR2 FQDESV, per germline (reference sequence). This CDR3 is CARDWSIGRGNTEAFF. Written as DNA, the CDR3 is TGTGCCAGGGACTGGAGCATCGGACGAGGAAACACTGAAGCTTTCTTT.

The chain recombines TRBV6-2 or TRBV6-3 with TRBJ2-1, with 10 bases identical to TRBD2. This CDR3 comprises 16 residues. Germline CDR1 reads MNHEY; CDR2 reads SVGEGT. The V and J ends lost 2 bases and 4 bases, in that order; junction bases with no gene match: 5. The CDR3, as DNA: TGTGCCAGCAGTTACATTCTAGCGGGGGTGTACAATGAGCAGTTCTTC. Translation gives CASSYILAGVYNEQFF.

The chain combines TRBV6-2 or TRBV6-3 with TRBJ2-1, with D unresolved. V was pared by 2 bases and J by 2 bases, with 10 bases between. The CDR3 extends over 15 amino acids. In germline, CDR1 is MNHEY, CDR2 SVGEGT. This chain's CDR3 is CASSYESRTYNEQFF. Written as DNA, the CDR3 is TGTGCCAGCAGTTACGAGAGCAGGACCTACAATGAGCAGTTCTTC.

V is TRBV24-1 and J is TRBJ2-2, with D perhaps matching TRBD2 (6 bases). The V and J ends lost 9 bases and 2 bases respectively, with 12 bases between them. CDR1 is KGHDR and CDR2 is SFDVKD in the germline V gene. The CDR3 has 14 amino acids. In DNA, the CDR3 is TGTGCCACCCGTGGGACTTTTAACACCGGGGAGCTGTTTTTT. Translated, it gives CATRGTFNTGELFF.

This clone has just a few counts. J is TRBJ2-1 and V is TRBV7-9, with 8 positions matching TRBD2. The CDR3 runs 15 residues. With 5 bases clipped from V and 8 bases from J, the junction kept 11 bases outside the gene matches. Per germline, CDR1 SEHNR and CDR2 FQNEAQ (reference sequence). The CDR3, as DNA: TGTGCCAGCAGCGTTACTAGCGGAACACGGGATGAGCAGTTCTTC. Translated: CASSVTSGTRDEQFF.

This sequence joins TRBV4-1 and TRBJ1-6; 7 positions agree with TRBD1. This CDR3 is 16 amino acids long. Germline trimming cut 0 bases from V and 9 bases from J; bases unmatched to any gene: 8. Germline V CDR1 and CDR2: MGHRA, YSYEKL. CDR3 in DNA: TGCGCCAGCAGCCAAGATCCAGGGGGGATAGGTTCACCCCTCCACTTT. Translation: CASSQDPGGIGSPLHF.

V and J are TRBV16 and TRBJ1-5, with 9 bases fitting TRBD1. With 7 bases clipped from V and 5 bases from J, the junction kept 9 bases outside the gene matches. Per germline, CDR1 KGHSY and CDR2 FQNENV. CDR3 length equals 15 residues. The CDR3 DNA reads as TGTGCCAGCACGGCGGGGGACAGGGATCATCAGCCCCAGCATTTT. This translates into CASTAGDRDHQPQHF.

The chain employs TRBV7-3 and TRBJ2-2, with 10 bases matching TRBD2. The CDR3 consists of 16 residues. The germline V gene encodes CDR1 SGHTA and CDR2 FQGTGA. V trimming: 2 bases; J trimming: 5 bases; junction bases outside the gene matches: 5. CDR3 DNA sequence: TGTGCCAGCAGCTTATTGACTAGCGGGCCTACCGGGGAGCTGTTTTTT. Protein: CASSLLTSGPTGELFF.

The chain couples TRBV6-2 or TRBV6-3 to TRBJ2-5; D is uncertain. V shed 4 bases and J shed 5 bases, with 5 bases lying between them. Germline V gene lookup returns CDR1 MNHEY and CDR2 SVGEGT. The CDR3 covers 11 residues. DNA of the CDR3: TGTGCCAGCAGTTCCGGGGAGACCCAGTACTTC. Translated: CASSSGETQYF.

This rearrangement joins TRBV27 to TRBJ1-4, with TRBD1 matching over 7 bases. Germline V lookup: CDR1 MNHEY, CDR2 SMNVEV (reference sequence). The CDR3 contains 14 residues. The V segment lost 6 bases and the J segment 3 bases; nucleotides outside the gene matches: 4. This CDR3 reads CASRRQGANEKLFF. The CDR3 nucleotides are TGTGCCAGCAGACGACAGGGTGCTAATGAAAAACTGTTTTTT. The full variable domain, its missing parts supplied by reference TRBV27 and TRBJ1-4, is EAQVTQNPRYLITVTGKKLTVTCSQNMNHEYMSWYRQDPGLGLRQIYYSMNVEVTDKGDVPEGYKVSRKEKRNFPLILESPSPNQTSLYFCASRRQGANEKLFFGSGTQLSVL.

This chain links TRBV18 with TRBJ1-5; TRBD1 agrees at 9 bases. Germline V gene sequence: CDR1 KGHSH, CDR2 LQKENI. J gave up 2 bases and V 2 bases, and 7 bases lay outside the gene matches. CDR3 length equals 17 residues. The CDR3 sequence is CASSPMGQGIRNQPQHF. CDR3 sequence (DNA): TGTGCCAGCTCACCAATGGGACAGGGAATTCGCAATCAGCCCCAGCATTTT.

The chain is built from TRBV29-1 and TRBJ1-3, with 8 bases matching TRBD1. The CDR3 is 17 amino acids. Germline V gene lookup returns CDR1 SQVTM and CDR2 ANQGSEA. V trimming: 1 base; J trimming: 3 bases; junction bases outside the gene matches: 11. In DNA form, the CDR3 reads TGCAGCGTTGAAGGGCTCCCGGACAGGGCAGGTGGAAACACCATATATTTT. Translation gives CSVEGLPDRAGGNTIYF.

This clone was observed a single time. This rearrangement joins TRBV28 to TRBJ2-7, with TRBD2 identical over 7 bases. Germline trimming cut 3 bases from V and 7 bases from J; bases unmatched to any gene: 3. The CDR3 runs 12 residues. Germline lookup yields CDR1 MDHEN and CDR2 SYDVKM. CDR3 coding DNA: TGTGCCAGCAGTTTTAGCGGGTGGGAGCAGTACTTC. Amino acids: CASSFSGWEQYF.

This chain links TRBV6-5 with TRBJ1-1; the D gene is possibly TRBD1 (5 bases). Trimming pared 2 bases from V and 2 bases from J, leaving 9 bases between. From germline, CDR1 is MNHEY and CDR2 SVGAGI. There are 14 residues in the CDR3. CDR3 coding DNA: TGTGCCAGCAGTTACAGGGGCCCCAACACTGAAGCTTTCTTT. Its protein product is CASSYRGPNTEAFF.

This clone has more than one count but fewer than ten. This rearrangement joins TRBV9 to TRBJ2-7, with TRBD2 matching over 7 bases. The CDR3 runs 15 residues. Germline V lookup: CDR1 SGDLS, CDR2 YYNGEE. V lost 0 bases to trimming and J lost 4 bases; unmatched junction nucleotides: 7. Here the CDR3 DNA reads TGTGCCAGCAGCGTAGGGGGCGGGAGTAGATACGAGCAGTACTTC. Protein: CASSVGGGSRYEQYF.